There are a few counts of the clone carrying this T cell receptor beta chain. The antigen remains unidentified. This specimen belongs to a study of Graves' ophthalmopathy and Graves' hyperthyroidism. Study observations and caveats: A model of 13 signatures distinguished ophthalmopathy from stable hyperthyroidism at around 90% sensitivity and 81.08% specificity. In blood, most expanded thyroid clonotypes above 0.001 frequency were also detected.

TCR beta CDR3 amplification used RNA transcripts. RT-PCR was first run with HTBI primers, then multiplex PCR in a second round. MiXCR, run by TCRdb on the multiplex PCR reads, gives a single entry per CDR3 protein. The repertoire holds hundreds of thousands of distinct CDR3 sequences, with approximately 15% as singletons. Orbital computed tomography, thyroid ultrasound, TRAb, serum thyroxine and clinical symptoms formed the basis of diagnosis. The source of the PBMCs was 10 ml of fresh peripheral blood. V was clipped by 0 bases and J by 8 bases, with 10 bases between them. Germline-derived CDR1 and CDR2 are WSHSY and SAAADI. The length of the CDR3 is 13 residues.

V and J are TRBV10-2 and TRBJ1-2, with D tentatively TRBD1 (5 bases). The source of this sequence is a woman between 18 and 30 years old with stable Graves' hyperthyroidism. Sequencing used peripheral blood. The CDR3 DNA reads as TGCGCCAGCAGTGAGTCCCAGGGTGAAGGCTACACCTTC. Translated, it gives CASSESQGEGYTF.